A selection of T cell receptor beta chains follows, all from one sample in a study of blood T cell repertoires in COVID-19. Clones were read by immunoSEQ multiplex PCR, and TCRdb kept only the in-frame ones, dropping some. The sample lists about 300,000 clones; approximately 90% were seen once. Sequenced material: peripheral blood. These receptors came from a woman aged 25 to 45 who had recovered from COVID-19. CDR3s include the opening cysteine and the closing phenylalanine or tryptophan. A D gene is named only where the DNA matches it firmly. Where a row states a size, it is once, few, many or the class of an expanded clone; other rows omit it.

d_gene: .
abundance: .
j_gene: TRBJ1-1
v_gene: TRBV15
CDR3nt: TGTGCCACACAGGGACGGTGGCGTGAAGCTTTCTTT
CDR3aa: CATQGRWREAFF

d_gene: .
abundance: .
j_gene: TRBJ2-7
v_gene: TRBV7-2
CDR3nt: TGTGCCAGCAGCTCGGACAGAACCGCCTACGAGCAGTACTTC
CDR3aa: CASSSDRTAYEQYF

d_gene: TRBD1
abundance: .
j_gene: TRBJ2-7
v_gene: TRBV24-1
CDR3nt: TGTGCCACCAGCCCAGAGGGACAGGCCTACGAGCAGTACTTC
CDR3aa: CATSPEGQAYEQYF

d_gene: .
abundance: few
j_gene: TRBJ1-1
v_gene: TRBV3-1/TRBV3-2
CDR3nt: TGTGCCAGCAGCCAATATACGGGTCAGGAAGCTTTCTTT
CDR3aa: CASSQYTGQEAFF

d_gene: .
abundance: .
j_gene: TRBJ1-1
v_gene: TRBV7-2
CDR3nt: TGTGCCAGCAGGTATACAGCGGTCACTGAAGCTTTCTTT
CDR3aa: CASRYTAVTEAFF

d_gene: TRBD1
abundance: once
j_gene: TRBJ1-2
v_gene: TRBV30
CDR3nt: TGTGCCTGGACCATCCCGGGGACAGGCTTTGGCTACACCTTC
CDR3aa: CAWTIPGTGFGYTF

d_gene: TRBD1
abundance: once
j_gene: TRBJ2-7
v_gene: TRBV7-9
CDR3nt: TGTGCCAGCAGCTACGGGACAGACTACGAGCAGTACTTC
CDR3aa: CASSYGTDYEQYF

d_gene: TRBD2
abundance: once
j_gene: TRBJ2-7
v_gene: TRBV19
CDR3nt: TGTGCCAGTAGTACTAGCGGGGGGGGCTACGAGCAGTACTTC
CDR3aa: CASSTSGGGYEQYF

d_gene: TRBD1
abundance: .
j_gene: TRBJ2-3
v_gene: TRBV11-2
CDR3nt: TGTGCCAGCAGCTTCAGGACAGGGTCGAGCACAGATACGCAGTATTTT
CDR3aa: CASSFRTGSSTDTQYF

d_gene: .
abundance: .
j_gene: TRBJ2-7
v_gene: TRBV2
CDR3nt: TGTGCCAGCAGTGAAGGACTCAGCTCCTACGAGCAGTACTTC
CDR3aa: CASSEGLSSYEQYF

d_gene: .
abundance: .
j_gene: TRBJ2-3
v_gene: TRBV13
CDR3nt: TGTGCCAGCAGTCCATTCGGGGGGCTTACTAGGACAGATACGCAGTATTTT
CDR3aa: CASSPFGGLTRTDTQYF

d_gene: .
abundance: .
j_gene: TRBJ2-5
v_gene: TRBV9
CDR3nt: TGTGCCAGCAGCGTACAAGACTCGACAGCGCAAGAGACCCAGTACTTC
CDR3aa: CASSVQDSTAQETQYF

d_gene: TRBD1
abundance: .
j_gene: TRBJ2-7
v_gene: TRBV5-4
CDR3nt: TGTGCCAGCAGCTCCCCGGGACAGGGGGCCTACGAGCAGTACTTC
CDR3aa: CASSSPGQGAYEQYF

d_gene: .
abundance: .
j_gene: TRBJ2-1
v_gene: TRBV7-9
CDR3nt: TGTGCCAGCAGACTGAGTGGGGGCGGTGAGCAGTTCTTC
CDR3aa: CASRLSGGGEQFF

d_gene: .
abundance: once
j_gene: TRBJ1-2
v_gene: TRBV30
CDR3nt: TGTGCCTGGAGTCGCCCCTCGGGAGGCTACACCTTC
CDR3aa: CAWSRPSGGYTF

d_gene: .
abundance: once
j_gene: TRBJ2-1
v_gene: TRBV6-2/TRBV6-3
CDR3nt: TGTGCCAGCAGTCGACAGCTGGGGTACAATGAGCAGTTCTTC
CDR3aa: CASSRQLGYNEQFF

d_gene: .
abundance: .
j_gene: TRBJ2-7
v_gene: TRBV27
CDR3nt: TGTGCCAGCAGCCCCCGGAGGGGATACGAGCAGTACTTC
CDR3aa: CASSPRRGYEQYF

d_gene: TRBD1
abundance: once
j_gene: TRBJ1-1
v_gene: TRBV5-8
CDR3nt: TGTGCCAGCAGCGTCGGACAGGCCGTGAACACTGAAGCTTTCTTT
CDR3aa: CASSVGQAVNTEAFF

d_gene: TRBD1
abundance: once
j_gene: TRBJ2-5
v_gene: TRBV5-6
CDR3nt: TGTGCCAGCAGCCTAAGGGGACAGATACTCCTAAAAGAGACCCAGTACTTC
CDR3aa: CASSLRGQILLKETQYF

d_gene: .
abundance: .
j_gene: TRBJ2-6
v_gene: TRBV5-1
CDR3nt: TGCGCCAGCAGCTTGGGTGAGGGGGCCAACGTCCTGACTTTC
CDR3aa: CASSLGEGANVLTF

d_gene: .
abundance: .
j_gene: TRBJ2-1
v_gene: TRBV9
CDR3nt: TGTGCCAGCAGCGTAGAATTTAAGTCCGGGGGTAGCTCCTACAATGAGCAGTTCTTC
CDR3aa: CASSVEFKSGGSSYNEQFF

d_gene: .
abundance: once
j_gene: TRBJ2-7
v_gene: TRBV7-3
CDR3nt: TGTGCCAGCAGCTTAACGACAGGCTACGAGCAGTACTTC
CDR3aa: CASSLTTGYEQYF

d_gene: .
abundance: .
j_gene: TRBJ2-1
v_gene: TRBV21-1
CDR3nt: TGTGCCAGCAGCAAAGCAGGGGCGGGGGGATGCTCCTACAATGAGCAGTTCTTC
CDR3aa: CASSKAGAGGCSYNEQFF

d_gene: .
abundance: .
j_gene: TRBJ1-4
v_gene: TRBV11-2
CDR3nt: TGTGCCAGCAGCTTAGATCAGGTCGGAAAACTGTTTTTT
CDR3aa: CASSLDQVGKLFF

d_gene: TRBD1
abundance: .
j_gene: TRBJ1-5
v_gene: TRBV4-1
CDR3nt: TGCGCCAGCAGCCAAGGACAGGGAAGCGATCAGCCCCAGCATTTT
CDR3aa: CASSQGQGSDQPQHF

d_gene: .
abundance: .
j_gene: TRBJ1-2
v_gene: TRBV5-6
CDR3nt: TGTGCCAGCAGCTCGACATCCCAGGGGATCTATGGCTACACCTTC
CDR3aa: CASSSTSQGIYGYTF